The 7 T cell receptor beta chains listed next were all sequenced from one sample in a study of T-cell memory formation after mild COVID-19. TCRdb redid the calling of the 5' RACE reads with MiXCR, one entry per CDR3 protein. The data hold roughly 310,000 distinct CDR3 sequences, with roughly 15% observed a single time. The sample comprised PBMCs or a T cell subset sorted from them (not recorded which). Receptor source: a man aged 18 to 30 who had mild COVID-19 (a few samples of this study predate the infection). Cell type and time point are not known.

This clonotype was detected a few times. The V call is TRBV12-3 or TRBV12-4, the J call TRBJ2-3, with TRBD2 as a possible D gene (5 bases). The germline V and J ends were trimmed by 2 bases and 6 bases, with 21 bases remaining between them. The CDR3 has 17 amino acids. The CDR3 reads CASSLSGVGPRADTQYF. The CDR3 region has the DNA TGTGCCAGCAGTTTATCTGGTGTGGGCCCGCGGGCGGATACGCAGTATTTT.

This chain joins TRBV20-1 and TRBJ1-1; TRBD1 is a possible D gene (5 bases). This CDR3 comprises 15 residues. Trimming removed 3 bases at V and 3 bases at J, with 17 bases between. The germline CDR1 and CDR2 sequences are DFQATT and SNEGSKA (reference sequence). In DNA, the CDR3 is TGCAGTGCTAGCATGGGGGGATTTGTGGACACTGAAGCTTTCTTT. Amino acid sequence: CSASMGGFVDTEAFF.

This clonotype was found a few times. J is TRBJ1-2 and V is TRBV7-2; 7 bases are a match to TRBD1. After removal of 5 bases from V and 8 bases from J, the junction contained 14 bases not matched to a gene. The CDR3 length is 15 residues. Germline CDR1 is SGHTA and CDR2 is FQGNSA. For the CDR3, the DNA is TGTGCCAGCAGCCCGAAGGGACAGACAAGCTTCGGCTACACCTTC. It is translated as CASSPKGQTSFGYTF.

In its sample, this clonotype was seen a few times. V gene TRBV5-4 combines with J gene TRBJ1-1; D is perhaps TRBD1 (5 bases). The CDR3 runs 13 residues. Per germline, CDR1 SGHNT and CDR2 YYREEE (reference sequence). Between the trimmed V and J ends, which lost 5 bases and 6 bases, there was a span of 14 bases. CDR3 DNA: TGTGCCAGCAGGTCCGGGACGGAGCCTGAAGCTTTCTTT. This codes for CASRSGTEPEAFF.

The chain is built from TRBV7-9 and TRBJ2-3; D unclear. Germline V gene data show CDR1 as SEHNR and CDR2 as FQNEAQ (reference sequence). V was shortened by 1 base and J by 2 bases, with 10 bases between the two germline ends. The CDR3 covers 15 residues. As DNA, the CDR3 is TGTGCCAGCAGCTTAGTTGCGGAACTCACAGATACGCAGTATTTT. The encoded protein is CASSLVAELTDTQYF.

CDR3 in DNA: TGTGCCAGCAGCTTGCCTAATGAAAAACTGTTTTTT. Translated, it gives CASSLPNEKLFF. V and J are TRBV7-2 and TRBJ1-4; D gene ambiguous. The length of the CDR3 is 12 residues. V was shortened by 3 bases and J by 3 bases, with 2 bases between the two germline ends. Germline assignment: CDR1 SGHTA and CDR2 FQGNSA.

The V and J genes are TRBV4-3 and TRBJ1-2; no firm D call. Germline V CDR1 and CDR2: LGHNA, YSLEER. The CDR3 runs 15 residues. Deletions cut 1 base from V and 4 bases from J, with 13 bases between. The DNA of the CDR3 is TGCGCCAGCAGCCAAGGGGATCGGGCCACCTATGGCTACACCTTC. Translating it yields CASSQGDRATYGYTF.